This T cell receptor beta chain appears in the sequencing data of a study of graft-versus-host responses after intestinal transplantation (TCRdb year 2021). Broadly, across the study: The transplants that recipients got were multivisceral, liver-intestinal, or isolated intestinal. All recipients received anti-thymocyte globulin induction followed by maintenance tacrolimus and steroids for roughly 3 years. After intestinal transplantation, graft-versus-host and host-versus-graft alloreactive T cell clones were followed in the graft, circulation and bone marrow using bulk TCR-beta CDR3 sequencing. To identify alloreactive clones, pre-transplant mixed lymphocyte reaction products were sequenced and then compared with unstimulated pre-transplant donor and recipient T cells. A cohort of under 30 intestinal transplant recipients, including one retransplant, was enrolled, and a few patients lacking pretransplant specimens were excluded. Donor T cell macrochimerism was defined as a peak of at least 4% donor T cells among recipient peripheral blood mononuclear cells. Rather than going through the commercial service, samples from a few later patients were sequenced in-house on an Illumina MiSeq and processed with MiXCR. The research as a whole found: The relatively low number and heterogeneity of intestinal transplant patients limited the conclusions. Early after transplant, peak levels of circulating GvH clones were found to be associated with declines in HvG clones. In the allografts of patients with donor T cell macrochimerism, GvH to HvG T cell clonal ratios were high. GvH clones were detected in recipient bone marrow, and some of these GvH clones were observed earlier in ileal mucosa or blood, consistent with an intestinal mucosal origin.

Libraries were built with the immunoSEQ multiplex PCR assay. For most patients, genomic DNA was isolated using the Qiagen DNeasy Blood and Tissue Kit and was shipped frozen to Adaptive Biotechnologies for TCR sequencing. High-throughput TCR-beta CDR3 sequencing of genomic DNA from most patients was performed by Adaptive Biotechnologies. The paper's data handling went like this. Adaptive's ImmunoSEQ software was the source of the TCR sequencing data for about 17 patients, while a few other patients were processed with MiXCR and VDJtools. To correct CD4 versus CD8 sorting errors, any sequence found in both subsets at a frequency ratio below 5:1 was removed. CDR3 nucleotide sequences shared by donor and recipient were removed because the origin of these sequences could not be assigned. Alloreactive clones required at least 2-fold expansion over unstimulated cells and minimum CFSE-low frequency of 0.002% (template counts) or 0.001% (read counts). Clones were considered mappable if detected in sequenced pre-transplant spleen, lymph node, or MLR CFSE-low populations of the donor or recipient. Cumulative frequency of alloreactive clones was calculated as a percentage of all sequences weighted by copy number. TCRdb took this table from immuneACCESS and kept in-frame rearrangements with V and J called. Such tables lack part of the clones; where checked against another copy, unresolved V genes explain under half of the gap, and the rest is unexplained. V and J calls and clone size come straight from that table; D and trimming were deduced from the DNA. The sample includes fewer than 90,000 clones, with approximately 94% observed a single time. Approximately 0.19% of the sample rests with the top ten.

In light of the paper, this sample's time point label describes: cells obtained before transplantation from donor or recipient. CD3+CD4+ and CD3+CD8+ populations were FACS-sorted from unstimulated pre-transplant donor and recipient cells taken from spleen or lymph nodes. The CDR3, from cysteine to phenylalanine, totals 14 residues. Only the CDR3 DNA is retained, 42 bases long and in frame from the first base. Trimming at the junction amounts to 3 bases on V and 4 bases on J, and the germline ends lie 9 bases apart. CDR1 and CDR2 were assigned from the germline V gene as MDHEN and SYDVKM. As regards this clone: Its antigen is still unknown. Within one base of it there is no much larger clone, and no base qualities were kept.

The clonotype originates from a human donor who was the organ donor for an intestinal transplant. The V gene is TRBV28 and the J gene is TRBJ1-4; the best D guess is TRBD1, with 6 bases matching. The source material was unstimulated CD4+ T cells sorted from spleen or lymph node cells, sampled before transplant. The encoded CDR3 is CASSFTGSNEKLFF. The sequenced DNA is TGTGCCAGCAGTTTCACAGGGAGTAATGAAAAACTGTTTTTT.